Presented here are 29 T cell receptor beta chains from one specimen sequenced in a study of T cell responses to AZD1222 COVID-19 vaccine. Using immunoSEQ multiplex PCR, the repertoire was profiled, and TCRdb retains in-frame clones only, with some absent. In the table there are 150,000 to 200,000 clones, around 92% of which are singletons. This specimen consisted of peripheral blood, obtained on day 0 of AZD1222 vaccination. The receptors here all came from an adult in good health.

In this sample, this clone turned up a few times. CDR3 region: CASRGRWAGANVLTF. In DNA form, the CDR3 reads TGTGCCAGTAGGGGTCGCTGGGCTGGGGCCAACGTCCTGACTTTC. The V gene is TRBV19, the J gene TRBJ2-6; D unresolved. The CDR3 is 15 amino acids. V lost 6 bases and J lost 2, with 11 bases in between. Germline CDR1 and CDR2: LNHDA and SQIVND (reference sequence).

This clone was seen many times. Other DNA variants within this sample encode the same CDR3. The V call is TRBV30, the J call TRBJ1-6; D is possibly TRBD1 (5 bases). The V and J ends lost 1 base and 7 bases respectively, with 8 bases between them. Germline V CDR1 and CDR2: GTSNPN, SVGIG (reference sequence). The CDR3 sequence is 13 residues long. As DNA, the CDR3 is TGTGCCTGGAGTGGGGGGGGAAATTCACCCCTCCACTTT. It is translated as CAWSGGGNSPLHF. The variable domain in full, completed from reference TRBV30 and TRBJ1-6, reads SQTIHQWPATLVQPVGSPLSLECTVEGTSNPNLYWYRQAAGRGLQLLFYSVGIGQISSEVPQNLSASRPQDRQFILSSKKLLLSDSGFYLCAWSGGGNSPLHFGNGTRLTVT.

CDR3 bases: TGTGCCAGCAGCCCCCCCTGGATGGCAGGGGACCTATACGAGCAGTACTTC. It codes for CASSPPWMAGDLYEQYF. The chain recombines TRBV7-9 with TRBJ2-7; perhaps TRBD1 as D (6 bases). Germline V gene lookup returns CDR1 SEHNR and CDR2 FQNEAQ (reference sequence). Trimming stripped 5 bases from V and 4 bases from J, with 24 bases between. The CDR3 is 17 residues long. Full variable domain (rest looked up from reference TRBV7-9 and TRBJ2-7): DTGVSQNPRHKITKRGQNVTFRCDPISEHNRLYWYRQTLGQGPEFLTYFQNEAQLEKSRLLSDRFSAERPKGSFSTLEIQRTEQGDSAMYLCASSPPWMAGDLYEQYFGPGTRLTVT.

V usage is TRBV19 and J usage is TRBJ2-7; TRBD1 matches 7 bases. CDR1 and CDR2 from the germline V gene are LNHDA and SQIVND (reference sequence). This CDR3 is built from 14 residues. The ends lost 10 bases at V and 0 bases at J; junction bases unmatched: 9. The CDR3 sequence: CATMDRLYSYEQYF. The CDR3 bases are TGTGCCACTATGGACAGGCTCTACTCCTACGAGCAGTACTTC.

This chain connects TRBV28 to TRBJ1-1, with D perhaps TRBD1 (5 bases). The CDR3 sequence is 19 residues long. Germline V CDR1 and CDR2: MDHEN, SYDVKM. The V end was cut by 2 bases, the J end by 4 bases, with 26 bases between. DNA for the CDR3: TGTGCCAGCAGTTTAAGTCTTTGGCTTTCTTCGTCAGGGAGCACTGAAGCTTTCTTT. Protein sequence: CASSLSLWLSSSGSTEAFF.

V is TRBV18 and J is TRBJ1-1; 8 bases map to TRBD1. Germline loops: CDR1 KGHSH, CDR2 LQKENI. V lost 1 base to trimming and J lost 4 bases; unmatched junction nucleotides: 5. CDR3 length: 15 residues. In DNA form, the CDR3 reads TGTGCCAGCTCACCACGGACAGGGATAGGCACTGAAGCTTTCTTT. Its protein product is CASSPRTGIGTEAFF.

The chain uses TRBV5-6 and TRBJ2-7; 11 bases agree with TRBD2. The CDR3 has 14 residues. Germline values: CDR1 SGHDT, CDR2 YYEEEE. V gave up 4 bases and J gave up 6 bases; unmatched junction bases: 6. DNA for the CDR3: TGTGCCAGCAGCGTGCCGGGACTAGCGGTCGAGCAGTACTTC. This encodes CASSVPGLAVEQYF.

The table lists this clone with a count of one. The chain employs TRBV5-1 and TRBJ2-7; TRBD1 aligns across 8 bases. V trimming: 4 bases; J trimming: 0 bases; junction bases outside the gene matches: 6. Germline CDR1 reads SGHRS; CDR2 reads YFSETQ. The length of the CDR3 is 15 residues. As DNA, the CDR3 is TGCGCCAGCAGCCGGCGGACAGGGAGCTCCTACGAGCAGTACTTC. Amino acid sequence: CASSRRTGSSYEQYF.

The rearrangement uses TRBV12-5 and TRBJ1-5; D possibly corresponds to TRBD1 (5 bases). V gave up 0 bases and J gave up 2 bases, with 17 bases separating them. The CDR3 loop spans 18 amino acids. Germline V CDR1 and CDR2: LGHNT, FRNRAP. CDR3 residues: CASGLVPRRLGGNQPQHF. CDR3 DNA sequence: TGTGCTAGTGGTTTGGTCCCCCGTCGCCTGGGGGGCAATCAGCCCCAGCATTTT.

The chain has TRBV6-5 and TRBJ1-2, with D perhaps matching TRBD1 (5 bases). V lost 5 bases and J lost 4, with 14 bases in between. CDR1 MNHEY and CDR2 SVGAGI come from the germline V gene. The CDR3 is made up of 14 amino acids. The CDR3 DNA follows: TGTGCCAGCAGTAGAATCAGGGATAGCTATGGCTACACCTTC. Its translation: CASSRIRDSYGYTF.

The V call is TRBV11-2, the J call TRBJ1-2, with no clear D. The germline V gene has CDR1 SGHAT and CDR2 FQNNGV. The CDR3 totals 14 residues. Trimming shortened V by 3 bases and J by 4 bases, and 12 bases separated the two germline ends. The DNA of the CDR3 is TGTGCCAGCAGCTTTGGAGGGTTACCCTATGGCTACACCTTC. This encodes CASSFGGLPYGYTF.

The chain employs TRBV27 and TRBJ2-5; either TRBD1 or TRBD2 may supply D (7 bases each). Germline values: CDR1 MNHEY, CDR2 SMNVEV (reference sequence). The CDR3 has 13 amino acids. V was pared by 6 bases and J by 4 bases, with 12 bases between. The CDR3 reads CASRTGRGETQYF. In nucleotides, the CDR3 is TGTGCCAGCAGGACAGGGAGGGGAGAGACCCAGTACTTC.

The chain recombines TRBV24-1 with TRBJ1-5; the D gene is possibly TRBD1 (5 bases). Germline CDR1 and CDR2: KGHDR and SFDVKD. V dropped 2 bases and J dropped 3 bases, with 16 bases sitting between them. This CDR3 contains 17 residues. CDR3: CATSDSRPTAINQPQHF. The CDR3 nucleotides read TGTGCCACCAGTGATTCCCGGCCGACAGCTATCAATCAGCCCCAGCATTTT.

The chain combines TRBV21-1 with TRBJ2-7; the D call TRBD2 from the table was never checked on the DNA. TRBV21-1 is a recognized pseudogene. CDR3 length equals 17 residues. In DNA form, the CDR3 reads TGTGCCAGCAGCCATATGACTAGCGGGAGCCCAAGGAGCGAGCAGTACTTC. Its protein product is CASSHMTSGSPRSEQYF.

V is TRBV5-4 and J is TRBJ1-5; D gene unclear. There are 13 residues in the CDR3. Between the trimmed V and J ends, which lost 0 bases and 5 bases, there was a span of 6 bases. The germline V gene has CDR1 SGHNT and CDR2 YYREEE (reference sequence). CDR3 region: CASSLGAHQPQHF. The CDR3 bases are TGTGCCAGCAGCTTGGGAGCCCATCAGCCCCAGCATTTT.

J is TRBJ2-2 and V is TRBV12-5; possibly TRBD1 for D (8 bases). Per germline, CDR1 LGHNT and CDR2 FRNRAP. This CDR3 region has 18 residues. The V end was cut by 4 bases, the J end by 3 bases, with 21 bases between. The CDR3 DNA reads TGTGCTAGTGGTTGGACAGGGTGGACTGCGGGGGACACCGGGGAGCTGTTTTTT. This sequence encodes CASGWTGWTAGDTGELFF.

The sample holds one count of this clone. V usage is TRBV21-1 and J usage is TRBJ1-5. TRBV21-1 is given as a pseudogene. The CDR3 contains 12 residues. The CDR3 region is CANYHSNQPQHF. CDR3 in DNA: TGTGCCAACTACCATAGCAATCAGCCCCAGCATTTT.

The chain couples TRBV3-1 (or the pseudogene TRBV3-2) to TRBJ1-1; possibly TRBD1 for D (5 bases). The ends were cut back, 1 base at V and 2 bases at J, with 11 bases in the middle. CDR3 length: 15 residues. CDR1 and CDR2 (germline): LGHDT, YNNKEL (reference sequence). CDR3 DNA: TGTGCCAGCAGCCAAGTGCCGGGGCCCAACACTGAAGCTTTCTTT. Residues: CASSQVPGPNTEAFF.

V is TRBV28 and J is TRBJ1-5; D gene uncertain. This CDR3 spans 12 amino acids. The V gene lost 5 bases and the J gene lost 4 bases, with 6 bases spanning the gap. Germline loops: CDR1 MDHEN, CDR2 SYDVKM. This CDR3 reads CASSRMNQPQHF. For the CDR3, the DNA is TGTGCCAGCAGTCGGATGAATCAGCCCCAGCATTTT.

This chain uses TRBV27 with TRBJ2-5; either TRBD1 or TRBD2 may supply D (5 bases each). V shed 0 bases and J shed 1 base, with 21 bases lying between them. This CDR3 is 19 amino acids long. CDR1 and CDR2 from the germline V gene are MNHEY and SMNVEV (reference sequence). For the CDR3, the DNA is TGTGCCAGCAGTTTATCGGTGCCAGGGAGTATGAGGGGCCAAGAGACCCAGTACTTC. Amino acid sequence: CASSLSVPGSMRGQETQYF.

The V gene is TRBV6-5, the J gene TRBJ1-3; possible D gene TRBD1, 6 bases. This CDR3 has 14 amino acids. Between the trimmed V and J ends, which lost 6 bases and 0 bases, there was a span of 9 bases. Germline V gene data show CDR1 as MNHEY and CDR2 as SVGAGI. The CDR3 DNA sequence: TGTGCCAGCAGCGCAGGGGTCTCTGGAAACACCATATATTTT. Protein: CASSAGVSGNTIYF.

The chain links TRBV30 to TRBJ1-4; TRBD1 matches 7 bases. Germline CDR1 and CDR2: GTSNPN and SVGIG (reference sequence). With 1 base clipped from V and 8 bases from J, the junction kept 10 bases outside the gene matches. The CDR3 totals 15 residues. The CDR3 sequence: CAWSALAGGREKLFF. In nucleotides, the CDR3 is TGTGCCTGGAGTGCCCTCGCAGGGGGAAGGGAAAAACTGTTTTTT.

The rearrangement joins TRBV3-1 (or the pseudogene TRBV3-2) to TRBJ2-7, with 7 bases that match TRBD1. Losses at the gene ends were 4 bases for V and 2 bases for J; bases not matched to a gene: 2. Germline V lookup: CDR1 LGHDT, CDR2 YNNKEL (reference sequence). The CDR3 loop spans 13 amino acids. CDR3 protein: CASSRGTAYEQYF. The CDR3 DNA reads TGTGCCAGCAGCCGAGGGACAGCCTACGAGCAGTACTTC.

This clone was recorded only once. The genes are TRBV7-6 and TRBJ2-7; tentative D call: TRBD2 (6 bases). The V gene's germline CDR1 is SGHVS and CDR2 FNYEAQ. This CDR3 comprises 16 residues. Trimming removed 5 bases at V and 5 bases at J, with 22 bases between. In nucleotides, the CDR3 is TGTGCCAGCAGCGAGTACTCCGGGACTCCAAGAGACGAGCAGTACTTC. Its protein product is CASSEYSGTPRDEQYF.

This rearrangement joins TRBV2 to TRBJ1-4, with TRBD1 identical over 7 bases. CDR3 length: 14 amino acids. The J segment lost 11 bases and the V segment lost 2 bases, leaving 8 bases of the junction unmatched. CDR1 is SNHLY, CDR2 FYNNEI, per germline. The CDR3 reads CASSETDRASKLFF. The CDR3 region has the DNA TGTGCCAGCAGTGAAACCGACAGGGCGAGTAAACTGTTTTTT.

The chain combines TRBV2 with TRBJ2-3, with 9 positions matching TRBD2. V lost 0 bases and J lost 8; bases outside the gene matches: 6. The CDR3 loop spans 15 amino acids. Per the germline V gene, CDR1 is SNHLY and CDR2 is FYNNEI. CDR3 nucleotides: TGTGCCAGCAGTGAAGCGGGACTAGCAGGGGGTACGCAGTATTTT. The encoded protein is CASSEAGLAGGTQYF.

The V gene is TRBV7-6, the J gene TRBJ2-7; D call uncertain. The CDR3 covers 11 residues. Germline V CDR1 and CDR2: SGHVS, FNYEAQ. V was clipped by 4 bases and J by 6 bases, with 7 bases between them. The CDR3 nucleotides read TGTGCCAGCAGCTCGGGTTTCGAGCAGTACTTC. Its protein product is CASSSGFEQYF.

This clone was seen once. The chain combines TRBV11-2 with TRBJ2-5, with 7 bases aligning to TRBD2. CDR3 length equals 19 residues. Trimming removed 3 bases from V and 3 bases from J; junction bases left unmatched: 19. Germline loops: CDR1 SGHAT, CDR2 FQNNGV. CDR3 sequence (DNA): TGTGCCAGCAGCTTTTGGGACTACAGCGTTGCGGTGAACGAAGAGACCCAGTACTTC. This sequence encodes CASSFWDYSVAVNEETQYF.

The chain couples TRBV2 to TRBJ1-2; D unclear. The CDR3 has 17 amino acids. Per the germline V gene, CDR1 is SNHLY and CDR2 is FYNNEI. Between the trimmed V and J ends, which lost 7 bases and 7 bases, there was a span of 28 bases. The CDR3 region has the DNA TGTGCCAGCATTGGACTCGACGGGATGGGGATTCGGATTGGCTACACCTTC. Translation: CASIGLDGMGIRIGYTF.